Included here is one TCR beta chain sequence, with context. Its antigen is not identified. Sequence at one end of the junction differs from germline and may be a read error. This sample was included in a study of cytomegalovirus exposure and HLA in healthy donors. Points from the study as a whole: Later on, a genetic analysis was performed. It linked a missense variant in DCLRE1C with V- and J-gene trimming of TCR beta. Most likely, a cluster of highly shared sequence variants arose as a sequencing artifact. Reports credit the classifier with highly specific, highly sensitive diagnosis of cytomegalovirus status.

Vbeta (60) and Jbeta (13) primers were used in the PCR. TCRdb's table, derived via immunoSEQ multiplex PCR, lists solely in-frame clones and lacks some. Here the sample spans about 190,000 clones, more than 65% being singletons. This CDR3 region has 13 residues. Germline assignment: CDR1 MNHEY and CDR2 SMNVEV (reference sequence). The sample consisted of PBMCs. The clonotype was recovered from a man aged 45-65 years in good health and CMV-seronegative. This sequence joins TRBV27 and TRBJ2-1, with D possibly being TRBD1 (6 bases). CDR3 residues: CASSLSSGTEQFF. DNA for the CDR3: TGTGCCAGCAGTCTATCCTCCGGGACAGAGCAGTTCTTC.